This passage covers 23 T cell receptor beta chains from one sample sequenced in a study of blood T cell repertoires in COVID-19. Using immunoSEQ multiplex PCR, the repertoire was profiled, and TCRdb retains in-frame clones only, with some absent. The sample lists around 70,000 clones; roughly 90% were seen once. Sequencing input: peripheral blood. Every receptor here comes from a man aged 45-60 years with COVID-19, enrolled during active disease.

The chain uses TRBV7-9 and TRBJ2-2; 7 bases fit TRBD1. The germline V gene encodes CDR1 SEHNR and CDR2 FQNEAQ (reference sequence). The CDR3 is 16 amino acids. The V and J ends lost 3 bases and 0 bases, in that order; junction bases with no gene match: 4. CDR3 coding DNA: TGTGCCAGCAGCTTTACCGGGACAGCGAACACCGGGGAGCTGTTTTTT. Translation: CASSFTGTANTGELFF. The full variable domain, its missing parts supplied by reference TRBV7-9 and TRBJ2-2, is DTGVSQNPRHKITKRGQNVTFRCDPISEHNRLYWYRQTLGQGPEFLTYFQNEAQLEKSRLLSDRFSAERPKGSFSTLEIQRTEQGDSAMYLCASSFTGTANTGELFFGEGSRLTVL.

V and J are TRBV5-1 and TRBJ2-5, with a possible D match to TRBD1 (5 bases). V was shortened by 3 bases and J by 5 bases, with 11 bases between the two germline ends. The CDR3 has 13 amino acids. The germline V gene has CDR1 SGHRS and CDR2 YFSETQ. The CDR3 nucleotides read TGCGCCAGCAGCTCGCAGGGCTTTGAGACCCAGTACTTC. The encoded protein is CASSSQGFETQYF.

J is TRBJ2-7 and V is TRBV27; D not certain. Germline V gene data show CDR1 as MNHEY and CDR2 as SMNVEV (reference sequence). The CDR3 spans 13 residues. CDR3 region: CASSYTVSHEQYV. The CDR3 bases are TGTGCCAGCAGTTATACGGTCTCCCACGAGCAGTACGTC.

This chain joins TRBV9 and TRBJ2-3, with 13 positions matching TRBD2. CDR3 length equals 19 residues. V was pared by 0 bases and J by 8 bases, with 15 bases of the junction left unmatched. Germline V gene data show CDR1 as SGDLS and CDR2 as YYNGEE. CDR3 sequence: CASSVGHEGLAGVDGTQYF. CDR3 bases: TGTGCCAGCAGCGTAGGCCACGAAGGACTAGCGGGAGTGGATGGTACGCAGTATTTT. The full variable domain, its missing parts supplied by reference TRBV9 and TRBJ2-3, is DSGVTQTPKHLITATGQRVTLRCSPRSGDLSVYWYQQSLDQGLQFLIQYYNGEERAKGNILERFSAQQFPDLHSELNLSSLELGDSALYFCASSVGHEGLAGVDGTQYFGPGTRLTVL.

The CDR3 DNA reads TGTGCCAGCAGTAACAGGATCCACTCCTATAATTCACCCCTCCACTTT. Protein: CASSNRIHSYNSPLHF. V and J are TRBV2 and TRBJ1-6, with a weak D call TRBD1 (5 bases). The CDR3 runs to 16 residues. V was trimmed by 5 bases and J by 0 bases, leaving 11 bases between them. Germline lookup yields CDR1 SNHLY and CDR2 FYNNEI.

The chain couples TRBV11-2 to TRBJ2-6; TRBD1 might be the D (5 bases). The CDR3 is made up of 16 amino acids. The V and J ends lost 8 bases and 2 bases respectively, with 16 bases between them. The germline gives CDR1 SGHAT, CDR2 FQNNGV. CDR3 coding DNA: TGTGCCAGCGGAATCATTAGGGGCGCTGGGGCCAACGTCCTGACTTTC. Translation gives CASGIIRGAGANVLTF.

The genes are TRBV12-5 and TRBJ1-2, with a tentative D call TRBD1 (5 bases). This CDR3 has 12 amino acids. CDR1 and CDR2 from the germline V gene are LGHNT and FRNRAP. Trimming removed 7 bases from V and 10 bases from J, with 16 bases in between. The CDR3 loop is CASAIHRGNYTF. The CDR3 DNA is TGTGCTAGTGCCATCCACCGGGGGAACTACACCTTC.

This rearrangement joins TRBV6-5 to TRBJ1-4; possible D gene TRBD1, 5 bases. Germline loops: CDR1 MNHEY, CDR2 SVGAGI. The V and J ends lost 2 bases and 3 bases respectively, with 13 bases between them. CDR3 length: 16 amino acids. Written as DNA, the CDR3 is TGTGCCAGCAGTTACAGGGGTGGTGCGGCTAATGAAAAACTGTTTTTT. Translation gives CASSYRGGAANEKLFF.

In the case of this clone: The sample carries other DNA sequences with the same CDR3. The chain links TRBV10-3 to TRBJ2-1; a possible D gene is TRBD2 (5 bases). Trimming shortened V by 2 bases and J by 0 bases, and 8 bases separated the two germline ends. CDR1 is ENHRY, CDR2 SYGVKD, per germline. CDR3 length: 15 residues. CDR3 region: CAISERGSSYNEQFF. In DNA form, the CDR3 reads TGTGCCATCAGTGAGCGGGGTAGCTCCTACAATGAGCAGTTCTTC.

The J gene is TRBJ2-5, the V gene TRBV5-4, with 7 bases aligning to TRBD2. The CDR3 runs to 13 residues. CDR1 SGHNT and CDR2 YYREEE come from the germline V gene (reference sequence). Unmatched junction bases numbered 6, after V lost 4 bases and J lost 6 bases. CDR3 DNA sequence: TGTGCCAGCAGCCCGGGACTAAGCCAGACCCAGTACTTC. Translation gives CASSPGLSQTQYF.

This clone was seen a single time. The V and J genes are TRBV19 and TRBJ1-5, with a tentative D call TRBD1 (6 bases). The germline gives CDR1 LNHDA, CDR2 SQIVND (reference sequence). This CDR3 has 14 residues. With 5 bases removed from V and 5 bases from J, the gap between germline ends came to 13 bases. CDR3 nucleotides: TGTGCCAGTAGTGTGGGCGGGGGCCATCAGCCCCAGCATTTT. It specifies CASSVGGGHQPQHF.

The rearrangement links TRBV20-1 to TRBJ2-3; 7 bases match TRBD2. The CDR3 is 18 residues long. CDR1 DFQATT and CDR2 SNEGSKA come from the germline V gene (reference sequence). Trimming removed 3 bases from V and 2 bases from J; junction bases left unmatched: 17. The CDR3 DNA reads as TGCAGTGCTAGTCTCCCCCCCGGTGGACTAGATTCCACAGATACGCAGTATTTT. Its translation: CSASLPPGGLDSTDTQYF.

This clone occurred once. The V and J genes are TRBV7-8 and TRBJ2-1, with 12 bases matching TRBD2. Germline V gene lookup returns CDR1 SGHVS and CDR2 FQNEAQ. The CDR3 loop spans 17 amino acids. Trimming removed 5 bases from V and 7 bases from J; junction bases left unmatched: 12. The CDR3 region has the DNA TGTGCCAGCAGCCGGTCTAGCGGGAGGGCCGGGGTGAATGAGCAGTTCTTC. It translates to CASSRSSGRAGVNEQFF. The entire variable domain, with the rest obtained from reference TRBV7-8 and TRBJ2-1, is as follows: GAGVSQSPRYKVAKRGQDVALRCDPISGHVSLFWYQQALGQGPEFLTYFQNEAQLDKSGLPSDRFFAERPEGSVSTLKIQRTQQEDSAVYLCASSRSSGRAGVNEQFFGPGTRLTVL.

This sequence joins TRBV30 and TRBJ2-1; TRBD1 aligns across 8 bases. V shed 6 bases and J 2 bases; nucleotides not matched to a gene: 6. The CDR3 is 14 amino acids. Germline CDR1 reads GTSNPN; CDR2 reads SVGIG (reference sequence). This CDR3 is CACQKQGAYNEQFF. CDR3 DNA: TGTGCCTGCCAGAAACAGGGGGCCTACAATGAGCAGTTCTTC. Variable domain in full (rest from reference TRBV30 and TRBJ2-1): SQTIHQWPATLVQPVGSPLSLECTVEGTSNPNLYWYRQAAGRGLQLLFYSVGIGQISSEVPQNLSASRPQDRQFILSSKKLLLSDSGFYLCACQKQGAYNEQFFGPGTRLTVL.

CDR3 region: CAWSGRGAGVGTDTQYF. The CDR3 bases are TGTGCCTGGAGTGGACGGGGAGCGGGAGTAGGCACAGATACGCAGTATTTT. The gene calls are TRBV30 and TRBJ2-3; 8 bases fit TRBD2. Germline assignment: CDR1 GTSNPN and CDR2 SVGIG (reference sequence). CDR3 length: 17 residues. V gave up 1 base and J gave up 1 base; unmatched junction bases: 10. The whole variable domain, filled in from reference TRBV30 and TRBJ2-3, reads SQTIHQWPATLVQPVGSPLSLECTVEGTSNPNLYWYRQAAGRGLQLLFYSVGIGQISSEVPQNLSASRPQDRQFILSSKKLLLSDSGFYLCAWSGRGAGVGTDTQYFGPGTRLTVL.

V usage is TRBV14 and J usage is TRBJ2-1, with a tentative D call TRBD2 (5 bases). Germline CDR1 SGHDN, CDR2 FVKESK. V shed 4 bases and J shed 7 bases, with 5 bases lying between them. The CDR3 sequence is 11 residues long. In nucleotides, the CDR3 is TGTGCCAGCAGCCGAGGGAATGAGCAGTTCTTC. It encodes CASSRGNEQFF. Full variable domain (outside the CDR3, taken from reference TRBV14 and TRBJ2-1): EAGVTQFPSHSVIEKGQTVTLRCDPISGHDNLYWYRRVMGKEIKFLLHFVKESKQDESGMPNNRFLAERTGGTYSTLKVQPAELEDSGVYFCASSRGNEQFFGPGTRLTVL.

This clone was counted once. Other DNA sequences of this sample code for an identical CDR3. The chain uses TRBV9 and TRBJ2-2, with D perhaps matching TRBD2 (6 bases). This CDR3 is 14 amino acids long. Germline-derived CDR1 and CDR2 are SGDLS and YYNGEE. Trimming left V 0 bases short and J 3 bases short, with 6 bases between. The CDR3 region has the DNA TGTGCCAGCAGCGTAGGCGGGGACACCGGGGAGCTGTTTTTT. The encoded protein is CASSVGGDTGELFF.

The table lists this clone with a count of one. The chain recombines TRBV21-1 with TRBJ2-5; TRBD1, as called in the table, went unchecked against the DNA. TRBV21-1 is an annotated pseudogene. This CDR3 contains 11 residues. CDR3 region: CARPRVWAQYF. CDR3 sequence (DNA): TGTGCCAGGCCCAGGGTTTGGGCCCAGTACTTC.

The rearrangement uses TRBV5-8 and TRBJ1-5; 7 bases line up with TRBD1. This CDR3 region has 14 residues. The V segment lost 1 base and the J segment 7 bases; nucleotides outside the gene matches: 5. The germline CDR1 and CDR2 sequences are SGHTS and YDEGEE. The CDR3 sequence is CASSLLPGGQPQHF. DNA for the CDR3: TGTGCCAGCAGCTTGTTGCCAGGGGGACAGCCCCAGCATTTT.

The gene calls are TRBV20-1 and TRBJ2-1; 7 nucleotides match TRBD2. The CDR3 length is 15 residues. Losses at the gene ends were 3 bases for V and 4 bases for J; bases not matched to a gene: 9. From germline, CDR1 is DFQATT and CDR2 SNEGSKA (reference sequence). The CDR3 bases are TGCAGTGCTAGTCGGTCTAGCGGAGCTTACAATGAGCAGTTCTTC. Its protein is CSASRSSGAYNEQFF.

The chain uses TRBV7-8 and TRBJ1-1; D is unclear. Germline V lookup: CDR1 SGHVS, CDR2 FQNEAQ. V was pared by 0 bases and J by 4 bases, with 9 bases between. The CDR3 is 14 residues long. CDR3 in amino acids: CASSLAREGTEAFF. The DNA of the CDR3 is TGTGCCAGCAGCTTAGCGAGGGAGGGCACTGAAGCTTTCTTT.

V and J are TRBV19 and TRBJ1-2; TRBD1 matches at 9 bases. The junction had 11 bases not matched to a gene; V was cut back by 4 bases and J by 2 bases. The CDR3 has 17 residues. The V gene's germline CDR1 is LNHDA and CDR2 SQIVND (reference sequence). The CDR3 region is CASSTVGQGHENYGYTF. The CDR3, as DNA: TGTGCCAGTAGTACCGTGGGACAGGGTCATGAAAACTATGGCTACACCTTC. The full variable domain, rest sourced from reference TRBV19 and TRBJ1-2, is DGGITQSPKYLFRKEGQNVTLSCEQNLNHDAMYWYRQDPGQGLRLIYYSQIVNDFQKGDIAEGYSVSREKKESFPLTVTSAQKNPTAFYLCASSTVGQGHENYGYTFGSGTRLTVV.

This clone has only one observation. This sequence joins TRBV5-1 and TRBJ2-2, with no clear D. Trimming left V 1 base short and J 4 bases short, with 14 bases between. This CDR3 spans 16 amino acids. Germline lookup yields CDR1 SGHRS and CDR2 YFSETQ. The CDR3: CASSLSPDMSTGELFF. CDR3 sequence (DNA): TGCGCCAGCAGCTTGAGTCCCGACATGAGCACCGGGGAGCTGTTTTTT.